This TCR beta chain was recorded in a study of cytomegalovirus exposure and HLA in healthy donors. Study-wide findings and caveats: When analyzed later, the rates of TCR association showed variation by HLA locus, with DRB1 the most and HLA-C the fewest. In a later analysis, the majority of CMV-associated beta chains seemingly showed HLA restriction.

V lost 4 bases, J lost 4 bases, and 9 bases stayed unmatched. This CDR3 spans 15 amino acids. Germline V gene sequence: CDR1 SGHVS, CDR2 FQNEAQ. PCR was performed using 60 Vbeta and 13 Jbeta primers. Sequencing used immunoSEQ multiplex PCR; TCRdb keeps in-frame clones, though not all of them. The sample has approximately 110,000 clones, less than 20% seen once; the top ten hold roughly 2%. As regards this clone: As yet, its antigen is unknown.

The chain combines TRBV7-8 with TRBJ2-7; 8 bases match TRBD2. The TCR comes from a woman aged 18-29 years in good health and CMV-seronegative. Sequencing was carried out using PBMCs. CDR3 nucleotide sequence: TGTGCCAGCAGCTCCCCCCTTGGCGGGGGGTACGAGCAGTACTTC. This sequence encodes CASSSPLGGGYEQYF. The entire variable domain, with the rest obtained from reference TRBV7-8 and TRBJ2-7, is as follows: GAGVSQSPRYKVAKRGQDVALRCDPISGHVSLFWYQQALGQGPEFLTYFQNEAQLDKSGLPSDRFFAERPEGSVSTLKIQRTQQEDSAVYLCASSSPLGGGYEQYFGPGTRLTVT.